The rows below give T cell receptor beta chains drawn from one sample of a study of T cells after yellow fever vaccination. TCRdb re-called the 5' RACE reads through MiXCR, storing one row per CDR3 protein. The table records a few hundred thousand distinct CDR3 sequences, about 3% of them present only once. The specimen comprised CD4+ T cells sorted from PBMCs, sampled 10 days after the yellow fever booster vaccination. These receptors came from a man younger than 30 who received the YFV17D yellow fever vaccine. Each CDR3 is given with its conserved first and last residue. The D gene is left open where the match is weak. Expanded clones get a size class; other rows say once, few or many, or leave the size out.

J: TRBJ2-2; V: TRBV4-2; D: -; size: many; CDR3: CASSQKAGARNTGELFF; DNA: TGTGCCAGCAGCCAAAAAGCCGGGGCCCGCAACACCGGGGAGCTGTTTTTT
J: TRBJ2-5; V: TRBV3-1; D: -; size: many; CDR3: CASSQEGGQETQYF; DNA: TGTGCCAGCAGCCAAGAGGGGGGCCAAGAGACCCAGTACTTC
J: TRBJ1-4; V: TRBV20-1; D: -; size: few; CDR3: CSAQDFEKLFF; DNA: TGCAGTGCGCAAGACTTTGAAAAACTGTTTTTT
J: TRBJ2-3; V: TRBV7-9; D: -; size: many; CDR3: CASSLLETDTQYF; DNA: TGTGCCAGCAGCTTATTGGAAACAGATACGCAGTATTTT
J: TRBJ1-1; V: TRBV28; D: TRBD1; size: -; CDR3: CASSLGTGQGAFF; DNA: TGTGCCAGCAGTTTAGGAACGGGACAGGGAGCTTTCTTT
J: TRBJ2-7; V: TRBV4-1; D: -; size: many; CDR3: CASSQSARSYEQYF; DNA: TGCGCCAGCAGCCAGTCGGCGAGATCCTACGAGCAGTACTTC
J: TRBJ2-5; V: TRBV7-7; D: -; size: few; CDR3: CASSLGPGQSSETQYF; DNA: TGTGCTAGCAGCTTAGGGCCGGGGCAGTCCTCCGAGACCCAGTACTTC
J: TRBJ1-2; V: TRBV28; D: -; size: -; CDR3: CASRGPDYGYTF; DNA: TGTGCCAGCAGGGGGCCTGACTATGGCTACACCTTC
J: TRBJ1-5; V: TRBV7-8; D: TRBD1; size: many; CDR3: CASSSWEGASSNQPQHF; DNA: TGTGCCAGCAGCTCCTGGGAGGGGGCGTCGAGCAATCAGCCCCAGCATTTT
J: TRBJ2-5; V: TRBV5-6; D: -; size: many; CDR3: CASSLSGYQETQYF; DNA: TGTGCCAGCAGCTTGTCAGGGTACCAAGAGACCCAGTACTTC
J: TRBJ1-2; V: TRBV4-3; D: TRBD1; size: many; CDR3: CASSQPTGEGGYTF; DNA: TGCGCCAGCAGCCAACCCACAGGGGAAGGAGGCTACACCTTC
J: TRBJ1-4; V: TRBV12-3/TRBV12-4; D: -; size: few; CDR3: CASSLGLSEKLFF; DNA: TGTGCCAGCAGTTTGGGACTTAGTGAAAAACTGTTTTTT
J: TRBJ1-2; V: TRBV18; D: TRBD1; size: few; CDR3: CASSGQGNYGYTF; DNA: TGTGCCAGCTCCGGACAGGGCAACTATGGCTACACCTTC
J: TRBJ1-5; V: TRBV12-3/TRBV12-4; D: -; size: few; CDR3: CASSLHSTNQPQHF; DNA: TGTGCCAGCAGTTTACACAGCACAAATCAGCCCCAGCATTTT
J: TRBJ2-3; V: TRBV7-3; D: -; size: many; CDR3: CASSVDYADTQYF; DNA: TGTGCCAGCAGCGTCGACTACGCCGATACGCAGTATTTT
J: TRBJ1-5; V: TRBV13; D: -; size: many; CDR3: CASSKGHLNQPQHF; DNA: TGTGCCAGCAGCAAGGGACACCTCAATCAGCCCCAGCATTTT
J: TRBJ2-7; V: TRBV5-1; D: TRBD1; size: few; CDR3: CASSPSSGTGDNGNF; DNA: TGCGCCAGCAGCCCGTCGAGTGGGACAGGGGACAATGGCAACTTC
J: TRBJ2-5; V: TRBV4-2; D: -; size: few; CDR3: CASSHRGGQTETQYF; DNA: TGTGCCAGCAGCCACAGGGGCGGACAGACAGAGACCCAGTACTTC
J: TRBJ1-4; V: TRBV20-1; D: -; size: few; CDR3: CSARDVSEKLFF; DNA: TGCAGTGCTAGAGACGTCTCGGAAAAACTGTTTTTT
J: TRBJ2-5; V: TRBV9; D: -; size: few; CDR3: CASSVQQGTQETQYF; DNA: TGTGCCAGCAGCGTACAACAGGGAACCCAAGAGACCCAGTACTTC
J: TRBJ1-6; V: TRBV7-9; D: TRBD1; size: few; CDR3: CASSPMHGTGFHF; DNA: TGTGCCAGCAGCCCAATGCACGGGACAGGTTTCCACTTT
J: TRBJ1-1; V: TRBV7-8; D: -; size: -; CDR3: CASSLGVTILMNTEAFF; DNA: TGTGCCAGCAGCCTAGGGGTCACGATCTTGATGAACACTGAAGCTTTCTTT
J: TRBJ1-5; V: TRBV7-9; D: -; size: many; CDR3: CAGAGPDSNQPQHF; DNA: TGTGCCGGAGCGGGGCCAGACAGCAATCAGCCCCAGCATTTT
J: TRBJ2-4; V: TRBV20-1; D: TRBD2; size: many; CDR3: CSAASLAGGSGTKNIQYF; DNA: TGCAGTGCGGCATCTCTAGCGGGGGGAAGTGGGACCAAAAACATTCAGTACTTC
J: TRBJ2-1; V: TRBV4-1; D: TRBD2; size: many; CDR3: CASSYLAGGPKFF; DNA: TGCGCCAGCAGCTACCTAGCGGGGGGGCCTAAGTTCTTC
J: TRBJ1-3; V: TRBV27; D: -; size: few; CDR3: CASSLSGPLSSGNTIYF; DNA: TGTGCCAGCAGTTTATCGGGACCGCTGAGCTCTGGAAACACCATATATTTT
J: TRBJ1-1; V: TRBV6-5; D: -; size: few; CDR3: CASTRQRNTEAFF; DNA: TGTGCCAGCACCAGACAGAGGAACACTGAAGCTTTCTTT